The present T cell receptor (beta chain) was sequenced within a study of T-cell memory formation after mild COVID-19. V gave up 5 bases and J gave up 9 bases; unmatched junction bases: 5. This CDR3 is built from 14 residues. Via MiXCR, TCRdb re-called the 5' RACE reads, giving one row per CDR3 protein. The data show more than 120,000 distinct CDR3 sequences, roughly 6.2% seen once. Material for sequencing was PBMCs or a T cell subset sorted from them (not recorded which). This TCR came from an adult woman who had mild COVID-19 (a few samples of this study predate the infection). Cell type and time point are not known. The chain uses TRBV12-3 or TRBV12-4 and TRBJ2-4, with 12 bases identical to TRBD1. DNA for the CDR3: TGTGCCAGCAGTCTGGGACAGGGGGCGATCATTCAGTACTTC. Amino acids: CASSLGQGAIIQYF.